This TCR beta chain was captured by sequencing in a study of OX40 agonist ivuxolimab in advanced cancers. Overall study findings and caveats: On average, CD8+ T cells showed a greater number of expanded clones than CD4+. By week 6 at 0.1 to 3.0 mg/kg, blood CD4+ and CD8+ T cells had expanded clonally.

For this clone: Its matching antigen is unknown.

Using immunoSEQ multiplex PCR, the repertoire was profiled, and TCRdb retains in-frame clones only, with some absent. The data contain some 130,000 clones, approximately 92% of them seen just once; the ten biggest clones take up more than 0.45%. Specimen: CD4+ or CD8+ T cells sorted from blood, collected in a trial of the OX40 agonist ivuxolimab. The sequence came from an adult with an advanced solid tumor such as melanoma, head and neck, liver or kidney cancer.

The CDR3 DNA follows: TGTGCCAGCAGTTCCCAGGGTTCAAATGGCTACACCTTC. Translated, it gives CASSSQGSNGYTF. The J gene is TRBJ1-2, the V gene TRBV6-6; D possibly corresponds to TRBD1 (5 bases). CDR3 size: 13 residues. The V gene's germline CDR1 is MNHNY and CDR2 SVGAGI (reference sequence). Trimming removed 4 bases at V and 6 bases at J, with 12 bases between.